Shown below are 25 T cell receptor beta chains from a single sample sequenced in a study of blood T cell repertoires in COVID-19. The table came from immunoSEQ multiplex PCR; TCRdb's copy has only in-frame clones and leaves some out. The sample includes around 190,000 clones, more than 75% seen only once; the top ten take 4.9%. Sequenced: peripheral blood. Receptors were obtained from a woman of 80 years or more with acute or convalescent COVID-19.

The chain recombines TRBV7-9 with TRBJ2-1; TRBD2 matches 7 bases. Germline V gene data show CDR1 as SEHNR and CDR2 as FQNEAQ (reference sequence). Germline trimming cut 3 bases from V and 8 bases from J; bases unmatched to any gene: 10. The length of the CDR3 is 15 residues. The CDR3 loop is CASSFRRGIGDEQFF. The DNA for the CDR3 is TGTGCCAGCAGCTTCCGGCGGGGGATAGGGGATGAGCAGTTCTTC.

About this clone itself: This specimen includes other DNA sequences encoding the same CDR3. V gene TRBV4-1 combines with J gene TRBJ1-6; D might be TRBD1 (6 bases). This CDR3 spans 17 amino acids. Germline-derived CDR1 and CDR2 are MGHRA and YSYEKL. V lost 2 bases and J 6 bases, leaving 17 bases between the germline ends. The CDR3 reads CASSQPPKDRVNSPLHF. Here the CDR3 DNA reads TGCGCCAGCAGCCAACCTCCGAAGGACAGAGTTAATTCACCCCTCCACTTT.

The chain carries TRBV28 and TRBJ2-7, with 11 bases identical to TRBD2. Germline V CDR1 and CDR2: MDHEN, SYDVKM. CDR3 length: 15 amino acids. V lost 1 base to trimming and J lost 3 bases; unmatched junction nucleotides: 2. This chain's CDR3 is CASSLSTSGNYEQYF. The DNA of the CDR3 is TGTGCCAGCAGTTTATCGACTAGCGGGAACTACGAGCAGTACTTC.

The J gene is TRBJ2-5, the V gene TRBV9, with 8 positions matching TRBD2. This CDR3 is built from 15 residues. V gave up 5 bases and J gave up 5 bases; unmatched junction bases: 11. In germline, CDR1 is SGDLS, CDR2 YYNGEE. CDR3 DNA sequence: TGTGCCAGCAGTGATCCAGCGGGAGAAGGGGAGACCCAGTACTTC. This codes for CASSDPAGEGETQYF.

The V gene is TRBV18, the J gene TRBJ1-1; tentative D call: TRBD1 (6 bases). The CDR3 extends over 14 amino acids. V dropped 5 bases and J dropped 3 bases, with 13 bases sitting between them. CDR1 is KGHSH, CDR2 LQKENI, per germline. CDR3 sequence (DNA): TGTGCCAGCTCAAAAAACAGGGTAGACACTGAAGCTTTCTTT. Protein sequence: CASSKNRVDTEAFF.

The CDR3 is CASSPRNTEAFF. The CDR3 region has the DNA TGTGCCAGCTCACCTAGGAACACTGAAGCTTTCTTT. The chain recombines TRBV18 with TRBJ1-1; no reliable D call. Germline V gene lookup returns CDR1 KGHSH and CDR2 LQKENI. With 3 bases removed from V and 1 base from J, the gap between germline ends came to 3 bases. This CDR3 contains 12 residues.

This clone is a singleton in its sample. The genes are TRBV15 and TRBJ1-5, with 10 bases matching TRBD1. The CDR3 loop spans 16 amino acids. CDR1 and CDR2 (germline): LNHNV, YYDKDF (reference sequence). The junction had 4 bases not matched to a gene; V was cut back by 0 bases and J by 5 bases. CDR3 DNA sequence: TGTGCCACCAGCAGAGATCCGACAGGGGGCCATCAGCCCCAGCATTTT. This codes for CATSRDPTGGHQPQHF.

V is TRBV9 and J is TRBJ2-5, with TRBD1 identical over 9 bases. V gave up 2 bases and J gave up 1 base; unmatched junction bases: 6. Germline V gene sequence: CDR1 SGDLS, CDR2 YYNGEE. The CDR3 covers 16 residues. DNA of the CDR3: TGTGCCAGCAGCGTCGATCCGGGACAGGGCCAAGAGACCCAGTACTTC. Its translation: CASSVDPGQGQETQYF.

This clone occurred a few times. This same CDR3 is encoded by further DNA sequences in the sample. The CDR3 region has the DNA TGTGCCAGCAGCCGGCTAGCGGGAGCCTACGAGCAGTACTTC. The encoded protein is CASSRLAGAYEQYF. The rearrangement links TRBV6-4 to TRBJ2-7, with TRBD2 matching over 10 bases. Germline V gene sequence: CDR1 MRHNA, CDR2 SNTAGT. The CDR3 has 14 amino acids. Trimming removed 6 bases from V and 2 bases from J; junction bases left unmatched: 4.

This clone was recorded a few times. This chain links TRBV7-2 with TRBJ2-1, with 16 bases fitting TRBD2. Trimming at V came to 5 bases and at J to 7 bases, leaving 11 bases not matched to a gene. From germline, CDR1 is SGHTA and CDR2 FQGNSA. The CDR3 extends over 18 amino acids. CDR3 loop: CASSRQSGLAGGPNEQFF. In nucleotides, the CDR3 is TGTGCCAGCAGCCGCCAATCGGGACTAGCGGGAGGGCCTAATGAGCAGTTCTTC.

CDR3 DNA sequence: TGTGCCAGCAGCAGACTAGCTTTACAAGAGACCCAGTACTTC. Translation: CASSRLALQETQYF. The rearrangement links TRBV6-2 or TRBV6-3 to TRBJ2-5, with 7 bases identical to TRBD2. The ends lost 6 bases at V and 2 bases at J; junction bases unmatched: 6. Germline CDR1 is MNHEY and CDR2 is SVGEGT. The CDR3 totals 14 residues.

The genes are TRBV9 and TRBJ2-3; possibly TRBD2 for D (5 bases). Trimming removed 2 bases at V and 0 bases at J, with 13 bases between. The CDR3 extends over 16 amino acids. Germline V gene lookup returns CDR1 SGDLS and CDR2 YYNGEE. The CDR3 is CASSVRGSLSTDTQYF. In DNA, the CDR3 is TGTGCCAGCAGCGTCCGAGGGAGTTTGAGCACAGATACGCAGTATTTT.

The chain uses TRBV19 and TRBJ1-1; TRBD1 agrees at 9 bases. V shed 6 bases, J shed 3 bases, and the junction held 8 bases outside the gene matches. CDR1 is LNHDA and CDR2 is SQIVND in the germline V gene (reference sequence). The CDR3 has 15 amino acids. The CDR3 nucleotides read TGTGCCAGTAGGGGAAACAGGGGGCAGGACACTGAAGCTTTCTTT. Translating gives CASRGNRGQDTEAFF.

The chain uses TRBV30 and TRBJ2-7; the D gene is possibly TRBD1 (6 bases). Per germline, CDR1 GTSNPN and CDR2 SVGIG (reference sequence). This CDR3 comprises 14 residues. V was clipped by 3 bases and J by 3 bases, with 15 bases between them. The CDR3 DNA follows: TGTGCCTGGAGAGGCCTTGGACAGAGCTACGAGCAGTACTTC. Translating it yields CAWRGLGQSYEQYF.

This chain uses TRBV18 with TRBJ2-7; unclear D gene. Germline lookup yields CDR1 KGHSH and CDR2 LQKENI. V was pared by 3 bases and J by 7 bases, with 16 bases between. This CDR3 is 14 amino acids long. The CDR3 coding sequence is TGTGCCAGCTCACCGTTTGTCAGCGAGAGAGAGCAGTACTTC. It is translated as CASSPFVSEREQYF.

The chain has TRBV7-8 and TRBJ2-7; 7 bases agree with TRBD2. In germline, CDR1 is SGHVS, CDR2 FQNEAQ. Trimming removed 3 bases from V and 3 bases from J; junction bases left unmatched: 2. CDR3 length: 13 amino acids. The CDR3 loop reads CASSFGGNYEQYF. CDR3 coding DNA: TGTGCCAGCAGCTTCGGGGGGAACTACGAGCAGTACTTC.

This rearrangement joins TRBV6-1 to TRBJ2-7, with TRBD2 matching 12 bases. From germline, CDR1 is MNHNS and CDR2 SASEGT. Germline trimming cut 1 base from V and 5 bases from J; bases unmatched to any gene: 6. The CDR3 contains 16 residues. In DNA form, the CDR3 reads TGTGCCAGCAGTGAAGACGTCGCTAGCGGGAGGGACGAGCAGTACTTC. Translation: CASSEDVASGRDEQYF.

The rearrangement joins TRBV4-2 to TRBJ1-2; D is possibly TRBD1 (5 bases). This CDR3 is 14 amino acids long. Looked up from germline, CDR1 is LGHNA and CDR2 is YNFKEQ. The V end was cut by 4 bases, the J end by 8 bases, with 17 bases between. DNA for the CDR3: TGTGCCAGCAGCCCGTCCGGGACTAACGGGGGCTACACCTTC. This encodes CASSPSGTNGGYTF.

The chain carries TRBV19 and TRBJ1-5; possibly TRBD1 for D (5 bases). Germline values: CDR1 LNHDA, CDR2 SQIVND (reference sequence). The CDR3 loop spans 13 amino acids. Trimming removed 7 bases from V and 8 bases from J, with 15 bases in between. CDR3 sequence (DNA): TGTGCCAGTAAAGGGGTAATCACGGAGCCCCAGCATTTT. It specifies CASKGVITEPQHF.

CDR3 DNA: TGTGCCAGCAGTTACGCGGACAGGGGTGGAGGCTACACCTTC. Translation: CASSYADRGGGYTF. The rearrangement uses TRBV6-5 and TRBJ1-2; 9 nucleotides align to TRBD1. J lost 8 bases, V lost 2 bases, and 6 bases had no gene match. This CDR3 region has 14 residues. CDR1 and CDR2 (germline): MNHEY, SVGAGI.

The chain has TRBV5-5 and TRBJ2-1, with D possibly matching TRBD1 (5 bases). V dropped 0 bases and J dropped 3 bases, with 10 bases sitting between them. Germline values: CDR1 SGHKS, CDR2 YYEKEE (reference sequence). The CDR3 has 15 amino acids. This chain's CDR3 is CASSLEGRVYNEQFF. The CDR3 DNA reads TGTGCCAGCAGCTTGGAGGGCAGGGTCTACAATGAGCAGTTCTTC.

This clone has a handful of counts. This CDR3 reads CASSPLDRGRFSRVTEAFF. CDR3 nucleotides: TGTGCCAGCTCACCTCTCGACAGGGGAAGGTTTTCGAGGGTCACTGAAGCTTTCTTT. The rearrangement joins TRBV18 to TRBJ1-1; 8 positions match TRBD1. Trimming removed 3 bases from V and 4 bases from J; junction bases left unmatched: 19. The CDR3 runs 19 residues. CDR1 is KGHSH, CDR2 LQKENI, per germline.

The chain is built from TRBV5-1 and TRBJ1-1, with D unclear. This CDR3 is built from 14 residues. V gave up 2 bases and J gave up 6 bases, with 14 bases separating them. Germline CDR1 is SGHRS and CDR2 is YFSETQ. CDR3 DNA: TGCGCCAGCAGCTTCCCCTCCTCGAGCGCTGAAGCTTTCTTT. This sequence encodes CASSFPSSSAEAFF.

The chain joins TRBV28 to TRBJ1-5; 7 positions match TRBD1. The trim removed 8 bases at V and 7 bases at J, leaving 8 bases unmatched. Germline CDR1 MDHEN, CDR2 SYDVKM. The CDR3 consists of 13 residues. CDR3 in amino acids: CASRLTGLQPQHF. The CDR3 DNA reads TGTGCCAGCCGACTGACAGGGTTGCAGCCCCAGCATTTT.

V gene TRBV18 combines with J gene TRBJ2-7; 8 nucleotides line up with TRBD2. This CDR3 comprises 14 residues. V lost 6 bases to trimming and J lost 6 bases; unmatched junction nucleotides: 10. From germline, CDR1 is KGHSH and CDR2 LQKENI. The CDR3 sequence is CASSHRDTSGEQYF. Written as DNA, the CDR3 is TGTGCCAGCTCCCACAGGGACACTAGCGGCGAGCAGTACTTC.